Listed below are T cell receptor beta chains from one sample, sequenced in a study of blood T cell repertoires in COVID-19. Measured with immunoSEQ multiplex PCR; TCRdb has only the in-frame clones, and not every one. The profile shows over 150,000 clones, around 80% of them singletons. The sequencing input was PBMCs or T cells enriched from blood (not recorded which). These receptors were collected from a woman in her seventies in a cohort exposed to, infected with or recovered from COVID-19 (not recorded which). The CDR3 runs from the conserved cysteine through the conserved F or W. A D gene is named only where the DNA matches it firmly. Size values are once, few and many counts, or a class for expanded clones, and some rows have none.

>TRBJ2-1|.|.|TRBV4-3
CASSQEFRQIYEQFF
TGCGCCAGCAGCCAAGAGTTCAGGCAAATTTATGAGCAGTTCTTC
>TRBJ2-5|.|.|TRBV4-1
CASSRRWATTTYQETQYF
TGCGCCAGCAGCCGAAGATGGGCGACTACGACGTACCAAGAGACCCAGTACTTC
>TRBJ2-2|TRBD2|medium-sized|TRBV3-1/TRBV3-2
CASSQGPREYRRPGELFF
TGTGCCAGCAGCCAAGGACCGCGGGAGTACCGTCGACCCGGGGAGCTGTTTTTT
>TRBJ2-1|TRBD2|.|TRBV18
CASSGGLADYNEQFF
TGTGCCAGCTCGGGGGGACTAGCGGATTACAATGAGCAGTTCTTC
>TRBJ2-4|TRBD1|once|TRBV27
CASSRQGLRGVIQYF
TGTGCCAGCAGCCGACAGGGTCTTAGAGGGGTCATTCAGTACTTC
>TRBJ2-7|TRBD2|.|TRBV19
CASSISGLSYEQYF
TGTGCCAGTAGTATATCGGGACTAAGTTACGAGCAGTACTTC
>TRBJ2-5|.|.|TRBV12-3/TRBV12-4
CASRFRGETQYF
TGTGCCAGCAGATTTCGGGGAGAGACCCAGTACTTC
>TRBJ1-5|.|.|TRBV28
CASTTHGGSNQPQHF
TGTGCCAGCACCACGCACGGGGGGAGCAATCAGCCCCAGCATTTT
>TRBJ2-7|TRBD2|.|TRBV11-3
CASSLTTSGSSLYEQYF
TGTGCCAGCAGCTTAACGACTAGCGGGAGTAGCTTGTACGAGCAGTACTTC
>TRBJ1-2|TRBD1|.|TRBV28
CASSSPGTGSSYGYTF
TGTGCCAGCAGTTCGCCCGGGACAGGGAGTTCCTATGGCTACACCTTC
>TRBJ2-1|TRBD2|.|TRBV10-3
CAISESLAGAYEQFF
TGTGCCATCAGTGAGTCCCTAGCGGGAGCATATGAGCAGTTCTTC
>TRBJ2-4|TRBD1|.|TRBV6-6
CASTMGDRVGIQYF
TGTGCCAGCACCATGGGGGACAGGGTGGGCATTCAGTACTTC
>TRBJ1-5|.|.|TRBV2
CASSGGRESLVPQHF
TGTGCCAGCAGTGGAGGGCGCGAGAGCTTGGTACCCCAGCATTTT
>TRBJ2-3|.|.|TRBV19
CASSIGLLAVDTQYF
TGTGCCAGTAGTATAGGACTACTCGCCGTAGATACGCAGTATTTT
>TRBJ1-5|TRBD1|.|TRBV7-8
CASSQLQGFNNQPQHF
TGTGCCAGCAGCCAACTACAGGGGTTTAACAATCAGCCCCAGCATTTT
>TRBJ1-5|TRBD1|.|TRBV12-5
CASGLSWTGGGNQPQHF
TGTGCTAGTGGTTTGTCATGGACAGGGGGTGGCAATCAGCCCCAGCATTTT
>TRBJ2-7|TRBD1|.|TRBV6-6
CASSGDRGLSEQYF
TGTGCCAGCAGTGGGGACAGGGGGCTCTCCGAGCAGTACTTC
>TRBJ2-7|TRBD1|.|TRBV2
CASNPTGGDEQYF
TGTGCCAGCAACCCGACAGGGGGCGACGAGCAGTACTTC
>TRBJ1-2|.|.|TRBV27
CASSLSGGRSYGYTF
TGTGCCAGCAGTTTAAGCGGGGGTCGCTCCTATGGCTACACCTTC
>TRBJ2-3|.|.|TRBV7-2
CASSFYGDTQYF
TGTGCCAGCAGCTTCTACGGGGATACGCAGTATTTT
>TRBJ1-5|.|few|TRBV4-1
CASSQERQGSNQPQHF
TGCGCCAGCAGCCAAGAGAGGCAGGGCAGCAATCAGCCCCAGCATTTT
>TRBJ1-5|.|.|TRBV27
CASKSGFGYSNQPQHF
TGTGCCAGCAAGTCAGGGTTTGGTTATAGCAATCAGCCCCAGCATTTT
>TRBJ2-5|.|.|TRBV11-2
CASSSRVTQYF
TGTGCCAGCAGCTCCCGAGTCACCCAGTACTTC
>TRBJ1-6|TRBD1|.|TRBV18
CASSLQGAGYNSPLHF
TGTGCCAGCTCACTACAGGGGGCCGGCTATAATTCACCCCTCCACTTT
>TRBJ1-2|TRBD1|.|TRBV11-3
CASSTGQGASGGYTF
TGTGCCAGCAGCACGGGACAGGGGGCTAGCGGCGGCTACACCTTC
>TRBJ1-1|.|.|TRBV6-5
CASSYVLSNTEAFF
TGTGCCAGCAGTTATGTACTTTCGAACACTGAAGCTTTCTTT
>TRBJ2-1|TRBD2|many|TRBV19
CASSIWLAGGNEQFF
TGTGCCAGTAGTATTTGGCTCGCCGGGGGGAATGAGCAGTTCTTC
>TRBJ1-4|.|.|TRBV18
CASSPQGLDEKLFF
TGTGCCAGCTCACCACAGGGGTTGGATGAAAAACTGTTTTTT
>TRBJ2-5|.|.|TRBV29-1
CSVEGPQETQYF
TGCAGCGTTGAAGGCCCTCAGGAAACCCAGTACTTC
>TRBJ2-2|TRBD1|few|TRBV19
CASSIGTANTGELFF
TGTGCCAGTAGTATCGGGACAGCGAACACCGGGGAGCTGTTTTTT
>TRBJ2-2|TRBD1|.|TRBV5-4
CASSWGTGGTGELFF
TGTGCCAGCAGCTGGGGGACAGGAGGTACCGGGGAGCTGTTTTTT
>TRBJ1-1|.|.|TRBV5-1
CASSLGINTEAFF
TGCGCCAGCAGCTTGGGTATAAACACTGAAGCTTTCTTT
>TRBJ1-3|TRBD1|.|TRBV7-9
CASSLGTGTGNTIYF
TGTGCCAGCAGCTTAGGGACAGGAACTGGAAACACCATATATTTT
>TRBJ2-1|TRBD2|few|TRBV5-1
CASSWTSGRDSYNEQFF
TGCGCCAGCAGCTGGACCTCAGGGAGGGATTCCTACAATGAGCAGTTCTTC
>TRBJ2-1|TRBD2|.|TRBV6-2/TRBV6-3
CASSPHQSGGDEQFF
TGTGCCAGCAGCCCTCATCAGAGTGGGGGGGATGAGCAGTTCTTC
>TRBJ2-5|TRBD1|.|TRBV5-1
CASSPGQGSIETQYF
TGCGCCAGCAGCCCGGGACAGGGATCAATAGAGACCCAGTACTTC
>TRBJ2-7|TRBD2|.|TRBV4-2
CASSQDLPGLAGGEQYF
TGTGCCAGCAGCCAAGATCTACCGGGACTAGCGGGAGGCGAGCAGTACTTC
>TRBJ2-7|TRBD2|.|TRBV11-3
CASSLVGLAGSDEQYF
TGTGCCAGCAGCTTAGTAGGACTAGCGGGATCGGACGAGCAGTACTTC
>TRBJ1-4|.|few|TRBV5-1
CASSLGRQGREKLFF
TGCGCCAGCAGCTTGGGTAGGCAGGGTCGGGAAAAACTGTTTTTT
>TRBJ1-5|.|.|TRBV10-3
CAISGRGDQPQHF
TGTGCCATCAGTGGAAGGGGTGACCAGCCCCAGCATTTT
>TRBJ2-5|TRBD1|few|TRBV11-2
CASSPRQGRETQYF
TGTGCCAGCAGCCCTCGACAGGGAAGGGAGACCCAGTACTTC
>TRBJ1-1|.|.|TRBV19
CASSSSEGTEAFF
TGTGCCAGTAGTAGCAGTGAGGGCACTGAAGCTTTCTTT
>TRBJ2-3|TRBD2|.|TRBV7-2
CASSLLAGPTDTQYF
TGTGCCAGCAGCTTACTAGCGGGTCCCACAGATACGCAGTATTTT
>TRBJ2-1|.|.|TRBV18
CASSPPRGGTYNEQFF
TGTGCCAGCTCACCACCGAGGGGGGGGACTTACAATGAGCAGTTCTTC
>TRBJ2-3|.|.|TRBV10-3
CAISYIGTDTQYF
TGTGCCATCAGTTATATCGGGACAGATACGCAGTATTTT
>TRBJ1-1|.|.|TRBV2
CAIEGGRGGMNTEAFF
TGTGCCATCGAGGGAGGACGCGGGGGAATGAACACTGAAGCTTTCTTT
>TRBJ1-1|.|.|TRBV2
CASSQSGTVGTEAFF
TGTGCCAGCAGTCAATCCGGGACTGTGGGCACTGAAGCTTTCTTT
>TRBJ2-1|TRBD2|.|TRBV18
CASSPVIAGGGVEQFF
TGTGCCAGCTCACCCGTCATAGCGGGAGGTGGGGTTGAGCAGTTCTTC
>TRBJ2-1|TRBD2|many|TRBV10-1
CASSAGAGGPIRNNEQFF
TGCGCCAGCAGTGCCGGAGCGGGAGGGCCTATAAGGAACAATGAGCAGTTCTTC
>TRBJ2-7|.|.|TRBV11-2
CASSFEGYEQYF
TGTGCCAGCAGCTTTGAGGGTTACGAGCAGTACTTC
>TRBJ2-3|TRBD2|.|TRBV18
CASSPRTSLDTQYF
TGTGCCAGCTCACCAAGGACTAGCTTAGATACGCAGTATTTT
>TRBJ2-5|TRBD1|.|TRBV7-2
CASSTGTGYAETQYF
TGTGCCAGCAGCACCGGGACAGGTTATGCAGAGACCCAGTACTTC
>TRBJ2-2|TRBD1|.|TRBV15
CATSRGGRGQVELFF
TGTGCCACCAGCAGAGGAGGCAGGGGGCAGGTGGAGCTGTTTTTT